This is a list of T cell receptor beta chains from one sample in a study of blood T cell repertoires in COVID-19. Sequencing used immunoSEQ multiplex PCR; TCRdb keeps in-frame clones, though not all of them. The sample records approximately 110,000 clones, approximately 85% being singletons. The specimen sequenced was peripheral blood. The origin of the receptors is a woman of 80 years or more with COVID-19, enrolled during active disease. The CDR3 runs from the conserved cysteine through the conserved F or W. D genes are given only for firm matches. Only part of the rows carry a size: once, few, many, or a class if the clone is expanded.

v_call	j_call	clone_size	d_call	cdr3_aa	cdr3_nt
TRBV28	TRBJ1-2	NA	NA	CASSRGGRDTQGYTF	TGTGCCAGCAGTCGGGGTGGGAGGGATACGCAAGGCTACACCTTC
TRBV4-3	TRBJ1-1	NA	NA	CASSQEGRGNTEAFF	TGCGCCAGCAGCCAAGAGGGCAGGGGGAACACTGAAGCTTTCTTT
TRBV2	TRBJ2-7	NA	TRBD1	CASSEGAGGHEQYF	TGTGCCAGCAGTGAAGGGGCAGGGGGCCACGAGCAGTACTTC
TRBV7-2	TRBJ1-2	NA	NA	CASTTGGGYTF	TGTGCCAGCACCACGGGAGGGGGCTACACCTTC
TRBV5-1	TRBJ2-2	NA	TRBD2	CASKVLAGQNTGELFF	TGCGCCAGCAAAGTGCTAGCGGGACAAAACACCGGGGAGCTGTTTTTT
TRBV4-3	TRBJ2-3	NA	NA	CASSQGSTVPSTDTQYF	TGCGCCAGCAGCCAAGGATCCACGGTTCCAAGCACAGATACGCAGTATTTT
TRBV12-5	TRBJ1-2	NA	TRBD1	CASGFGTGPLYGYTF	TGTGCTAGTGGTTTCGGGACAGGGCCCCTCTATGGCTACACCTTC
TRBV5-6	TRBJ2-1	few	TRBD2	CASSARLAGNPYNEQFF	TGTGCCAGCAGCGCGCGACTAGCGGGAAACCCCTACAATGAGCAGTTCTTC
TRBV19	TRBJ2-2	NA	TRBD2	CASKSGGQGTGELFF	TGTGCCAGTAAATCGGGAGGGCAGGGCACCGGGGAGCTGTTTTTT
TRBV9	TRBJ1-2	NA	TRBD1	CASSEGTGGNYGYTF	TGTGCCAGCAGCGAGGGGACAGGGGGCAACTATGGCTACACCTTC
TRBV11-2	TRBJ2-1	NA	TRBD2	CASSPGTSGRYDEQFF	TGTGCCAGCAGCCCCGGGACTAGCGGGAGATATGATGAGCAGTTCTTC
TRBV25-1	TRBJ2-3	NA	NA	CASTRADTQYF	TGTGCCAGCACACGGGCAGATACGCAGTATTTT
TRBV7-9	TRBJ2-2	NA	TRBD2	CASSLSRTSGRGNTGELFF	TGTGCCAGCAGCTTATCCCGTACTAGCGGGAGGGGGAACACCGGGGAGCTGTTTTTT
TRBV7-9	TRBJ1-1	few	TRBD1	CASSDRGVNTEAFF	TGTGCCAGCAGCGACAGGGGGGTAAACACTGAAGCTTTCTTT
TRBV13	TRBJ2-7	NA	NA	CASSSRDRTGEQYF	TGTGCCAGCAGCTCAAGGGATCGGACGGGAGAGCAGTACTTC
TRBV28	TRBJ1-1	few	NA	CATATGGLNTEAFF	TGTGCCACCGCCACGGGGGGGCTGAACACTGAAGCTTTCTTT
TRBV27	TRBJ1-1	NA	NA	CASGLAGQAFF	TGTGCCAGCGGACTGGCCGGTCAAGCTTTCTTT
TRBV2	TRBJ1-5	NA	TRBD1	CASITNRGSNQPQHF	TGTGCCAGCATAACAAACAGGGGGAGCAATCAGCCCCAGCATTTT
TRBV21-1	TRBJ2-3	NA	NA	CASSKARSLPSGKLCFYTDTQYF	TGTGCCAGCAGCAAAGCGCGGAGCCTACCCTCCGGAAAATTGTGCTTCTATACAGATACGCAGTATTTT
TRBV23-1	TRBJ1-5	NA	NA	CASSQSVDSVGNQPQHF	TGCGCCAGCAGTCAATCTGTAGATAGTGTGGGCAATCAGCCCCAGCATTTT
TRBV5-1	TRBJ2-7	NA	NA	CASSHGGALGSYEQYF	TGCGCCAGCAGCCATGGGGGGGCCCTGGGGTCCTACGAGCAGTACTTC
TRBV2	TRBJ2-3	NA	NA	CASSGFTDTQYF	TGTGCCAGTAGCGGCTTCACAGATACGCAGTATTTT
TRBV24-1	TRBJ2-5	NA	TRBD2	CATSEASGQETQYF	TGTGCCACCAGTGAGGCTAGCGGACAAGAGACCCAGTACTTC
TRBV7-2	TRBJ2-2	NA	NA	CASSLVGSTGELFF	TGTGCCAGCAGCTTAGTAGGGAGCACCGGGGAGCTGTTTTTT
TRBV10-3	TRBJ2-1	NA	TRBD1	CAISEQGVHRNEQFF	TGTGCCATCAGTGAACAGGGGGTCCATAGGAATGAGCAGTTCTTC
TRBV7-8	TRBJ1-3	NA	TRBD1	CASSFNRGTGNTIYF	TGTGCCAGCAGCTTTAACAGGGGGACTGGAAACACCATATATTTT
TRBV3-1/TRBV3-2	TRBJ1-1	NA	TRBD1	CASSQEGGQGRNTEAFF	TGTGCCAGCAGCCAAGAAGGCGGACAGGGGCGAAACACTGAAGCTTTCTTT
TRBV5-1	TRBJ1-2	NA	TRBD1	CASSPRGESVGGYTF	TGCGCCAGCAGCCCCAGGGGGGAGTCGGTCGGTGGCTACACCTTC
TRBV28	TRBJ2-6	NA	TRBD2	CASTTGGTISGANVLTF	TGTGCCAGCACCACGGGGGGGACAATCTCTGGGGCCAACGTCCTGACTTTC
TRBV24-1	TRBJ2-3	once	TRBD2	CATSDRTSGISDTQYF	TGTGCCACCAGTGATCGTACTAGCGGGATCTCAGATACGCAGTATTTT
TRBV19	TRBJ2-3	NA	TRBD2	CASSIGWEGPRDTQYF	TGTGCCAGTAGTATAGGGTGGGAGGGCCCTCGGGATACGCAGTATTTT
TRBV9	TRBJ1-4	NA	TRBD1	CASSVAGGREKLFF	TGTGCCAGCAGCGTAGCAGGGGGCAGAGAAAAACTGTTTTTT
TRBV7-9	TRBJ2-1	NA	NA	CASSPGGSPYNEQFF	TGTGCCAGCAGCCCCGGCGGCAGCCCCTACAATGAGCAGTTCTTC
TRBV9	TRBJ2-1	NA	TRBD1	CASSVGDRGYNEQFF	TGTGCCAGCAGCGTAGGGGACAGGGGGTACAATGAGCAGTTCTTC
TRBV28	TRBJ2-2	NA	TRBD1	CASSPRQGAKGELFF	TGTGCCAGCAGCCCTAGACAGGGGGCTAAAGGGGAGCTGTTTTTT
TRBV19	TRBJ1-1	NA	TRBD1	CASRGTGLGTEAFF	TGTGCCAGTAGGGGGACAGGGCTGGGGACTGAAGCTTTCTTT
TRBV6-5	TRBJ2-1	NA	NA	CASSYSRANEQFF	TGTGCCAGCAGTTACTCGAGAGCCAATGAGCAGTTCTTC
TRBV14	TRBJ1-5	NA	NA	CASSQDSVQPQHF	TGTGCCAGCAGCCAAGACTCGGTCCAGCCCCAGCATTTT
TRBV4-3	TRBJ2-1	NA	NA	CASSQDRLNNEQFF	TGCGCCAGCAGCCAAGATCGTCTTAACAATGAGCAGTTCTTC
TRBV6-5	TRBJ2-3	NA	TRBD2	CASRGGLDTQYF	TGTGCCAGCAGGGGGGGGTTGGATACGCAGTATTTT
TRBV28	TRBJ1-4	once	TRBD1	CASSLIGQGVGTNEKLFF	TGTGCCAGCAGTTTGATTGGACAGGGGGTGGGAACTAATGAAAAACTGTTTTTT
TRBV25-1	TRBJ1-6	NA	TRBD1	CASREQGANSPLHF	TGTGCCAGCAGAGAACAGGGGGCTAATTCACCCCTCCACTTT
TRBV21-1	TRBJ2-7	NA	NA	CASTPGLTRDSTHEQYF	TGTGCCAGCACCCCTGGGCTTACCCGGGACTCCACCCACGAGCAGTACTTC
TRBV27	TRBJ1-1	few	NA	CASSFRQGGGTEAFF	TGTGCCAGCAGTTTCCGCCAGGGAGGGGGAACTGAAGCTTTCTTT
TRBV6-6	TRBJ1-5	NA	NA	CASTPQGYNQPQHF	TGTGCCAGCACCCCTCAGGGGTACAATCAGCCCCAGCATTTT
TRBV18	TRBJ1-4	NA	NA	CASSPGQGTTNEKLFF	TGTGCCAGCTCACCGGGGCAGGGGACAACTAATGAAAAACTGTTTTTT
TRBV28	TRBJ1-1	NA	NA	CASRRRGRALNTEAFF	TGTGCCAGCAGAAGGAGGGGTCGGGCCCTAAACACTGAAGCTTTCTTT